The clone carrying this T cell receptor beta chain was seen more than once but under ten times. The V end lost 3 bases, the J end lost 2 bases, and 13 bases lay between the germline ends. Germline V gives CDR1 KGHSH, CDR2 LQKENI. This CDR3 region has 15 residues. Repertoires were generated with immunoSEQ multiplex PCR, while TCRdb's copy carries only in-frame clones and drops some. The table has around 180,000 clones, under 85% seen once; the top ten hold roughly 17%. The entry originates in a study of blood T cell repertoires in COVID-19. Study information: The cDNA or gDNA used as material had been derived from T cells, B-cell-depleted T cells, or PBMCs.

V usage is TRBV18 and J usage is TRBJ1-1; a weak D match, TRBD1 (6 bases). The sequencing input was peripheral blood. The source of this sequence is a man aged 55 to 69 with active or convalescent COVID-19. CDR3 protein: CASSPATGDNTEAFF. CDR3 bases: TGTGCCAGCTCACCTGCGACAGGCGACAACACTGAAGCTTTCTTT.